Listed below are T cell receptor beta chains from one sample, sequenced in a study of blood T cell repertoires in COVID-19. Here immunoSEQ multiplex PCR was the method, and the copy in TCRdb shows in-frame clones only, minus some. The profile shows about 440,000 clones, 70% to 90% of them singletons. The sequenced sample consisted of peripheral blood. The receptors were gathered from a woman aged 45-65 years with COVID-19, enrolled during active disease. The CDR3 runs from the conserved cysteine through the conserved F or W. Fields, in order: V gene, D gene, clone size, J gene, CDR3 protein, CDR3 DNA. A D gene is named only where the DNA matches it firmly. Rows give clone size only sometimes, using once, few, many, or a class for an expanded clone.

>TRBV27|TRBD1|.|TRBJ2-7
CASRRVTGVTYEQYF
TGTGCCAGCAGAAGGGTAACAGGGGTAACCTACGAGCAGTACTTC
>TRBV18|TRBD1|.|TRBJ1-2
CASSPTGEGLKGYTF
TGTGCCAGCTCACCAACAGGGGAAGGCTTGAAGGGCTACACCTTC
>TRBV7-8|.|.|TRBJ1-6
CASTWRTDLNSPLHF
TGTGCCAGCACCTGGAGGACGGATTTGAACTCACCCCTCCACTTT
>TRBV5-4|.|.|TRBJ1-2
CASSKQGGDYGYTF
TGTGCCAGCAGCAAACAGGGTGGTGACTATGGCTACACCTTC
>TRBV7-2|.|.|TRBJ2-1
CASRQGGGGGPNNEQFF
TGTGCCAGCAGACAAGGGGGCGGCGGGGGGCCCAACAATGAGCAGTTCTTC
>TRBV30|.|.|TRBJ2-3
CAWTPAPFGDTQYF
TGTGCCTGGACACCAGCGCCTTTTGGAGATACGCAGTATTTT
>TRBV5-1|.|.|TRBJ2-2
CASMNRDTGELFF
TGCGCCAGTATGAATCGGGACACCGGGGAGCTGTTTTTT
>TRBV3-1/TRBV3-2|TRBD1|once|TRBJ1-2
CASSLRDRGDSYGYTF
TGTGCCAGCAGCCTCCGTGACAGGGGAGATAGCTATGGCTACACCTTC
>TRBV5-6|.|.|TRBJ2-7
CASSWRQVYEQYF
TGTGCCAGCAGCTGGAGACAGGTCTACGAGCAGTACTTC
>TRBV23-1|.|.|TRBJ1-5
CASRRGELGQPQHF
TGCGCCAGCAGGCGGGGCGAACTTGGTCAGCCCCAGCATTTT
>TRBV7-7|TRBD1|.|TRBJ2-5
CASSGGDREQETQYF
TGTGCCAGCAGTGGGGGGGACAGGGAACAAGAGACCCAGTACTTC
>TRBV28|.|.|TRBJ1-5
CASSSSQPQHF
TGTGCCAGCAGTTCTTCTCAGCCCCAGCATTTT
>TRBV3-1/TRBV3-2|TRBD1|.|TRBJ1-2
CASCDRDRGPFYGYTF
TGTGCCAGCTGCGACCGGGACAGGGGTCCCTTTTATGGCTACACCTTC
>TRBV7-3|TRBD2|.|TRBJ2-7
CASSSPGGEQYF
TGTGCCAGCAGCTCCCCGGGGGGCGAGCAGTACTTC
>TRBV14|.|.|TRBJ1-3
CASSRNTGGNTIYF
TGTGCCAGCAGCCGGAACACAGGGGGAAACACCATATATTTT
>TRBV3-1/TRBV3-2|TRBD2|.|TRBJ2-5
CASSQDPPSGGQETQYF
TGTGCCAGCAGCCAAGACCCGCCTAGCGGGGGCCAAGAGACCCAGTACTTC
>TRBV30|.|.|TRBJ2-7
CAWSDRNGFHEQYF
TGTGCCTGGAGTGATAGAAACGGTTTCCACGAGCAGTACTTC
>TRBV9|.|.|TRBJ2-1
CASSVVVGDNEQFF
TGTGCCAGCAGCGTAGTAGTAGGGGACAATGAGCAGTTCTTC
>TRBV7-2|TRBD1|.|TRBJ2-7
CASSPSGTDIYEQYF
TGTGCCAGCAGCCCATCCGGGACAGATATCTACGAGCAGTACTTC
>TRBV12-3/TRBV12-4|.|.|TRBJ2-2
CASSPRTGELFF
TGTGCCAGCAGCCCTCGGACCGGGGAGCTGTTTTTT
>TRBV13|TRBD1|.|TRBJ1-2
CASSVGQESFAYGYTF
TGTGCCAGCAGCGTAGGACAGGAAAGCTTCGCCTATGGCTACACCTTC
>TRBV12-3/TRBV12-4|.|.|TRBJ1-1
CASRQGFEAFF
TGTGCCAGCAGACAGGGTTTCGAAGCTTTCTTT
>TRBV5-1|.|once|TRBJ2-7
CASSTRGEGTYEQYF
TGCGCCAGCAGCACCAGGGGGGAAGGGACCTACGAGCAGTACTTC
>TRBV12-3/TRBV12-4|.|.|TRBJ1-2
CASSPPGHRGYTF
TGTGCCAGCAGTCCCCCGGGACATCGTGGCTACACCTTC
>TRBV6-5|TRBD1|.|TRBJ1-1
CASYTPDRANTEAFF
TGTGCCAGCTACACCCCGGACAGGGCGAACACTGAAGCTTTCTTT
>TRBV6-1|.|.|TRBJ2-7
CASSDKVSRGGSYEQYF
TGTGCCAGCAGTGACAAGGTTAGCAGGGGAGGGTCCTACGAGCAGTACTTC
>TRBV18|TRBD2|.|TRBJ2-2
CASSPQRGTNTGELFF
TGTGCCAGCTCACCTCAGCGGGGGACTAACACCGGGGAGCTGTTTTTT
>TRBV29-1|TRBD1|.|TRBJ1-2
CSVSVDRGGYGYTF
TGCAGCGTCTCTGTCGACAGGGGGGGGTATGGCTACACCTTC
>TRBV29-1|.|.|TRBJ1-2
CSVDATGPRGPGYTF
TGCAGCGTTGATGCAACAGGGCCCCGGGGACCTGGCTACACCTTC
>TRBV5-8|TRBD1|.|TRBJ1-2
CASSSDRVYGYTF
TGTGCCAGCAGCTCAGACAGGGTTTATGGCTACACCTTC
>TRBV18|.|.|TRBJ2-3
CASSFRVETDTQYF
TGTGCCAGCTCGTTCAGGGTGGAGACAGATACGCAGTATTTT
>TRBV9|.|.|TRBJ2-7
CASSAAGDYYEQYF
TGTGCCAGCAGCGCGGCAGGGGACTACTACGAGCAGTACTTC
>TRBV12-3/TRBV12-4|.|.|TRBJ1-2
CASSLGVTPGDTF
TGTGCCAGCAGTTTAGGGGTCACCCCGGGGGACACCTTC
>TRBV7-9|.|.|TRBJ1-1
CASSLGTVGTEAFF
TGTGCCAGCAGCTTAGGGACAGTGGGCACTGAAGCTTTCTTT
>TRBV7-2|TRBD1|.|TRBJ2-3
CASSQGTGLTTDTQYF
TGTGCCAGCAGCCAGGGGACAGGACTTACCACAGATACGCAGTATTTT
>TRBV28|.|.|TRBJ1-1
CASTFEWGGAFF
TGTGCCAGCACCTTCGAGTGGGGGGGTGCTTTCTTT
>TRBV2|.|.|TRBJ1-5
CASRMLPGPNQPQHF
TGTGCCAGCAGGATGCTCCCAGGGCCCAATCAGCCCCAGCATTTT
>TRBV19|TRBD1|.|TRBJ2-1
CASRLTGSIEQFF
TGTGCCAGTAGGCTGACAGGGAGTATCGAGCAGTTCTTC
>TRBV4-1|TRBD1|.|TRBJ1-1
CASSHYLQDRALGTEAFF
TGCGCCAGCAGCCATTACCTCCAGGACAGGGCCCTCGGCACTGAAGCTTTCTTT
>TRBV7-9|TRBD1|.|TRBJ1-5
CASSLGYRGDGLQPQHF
TGTGCCAGCAGCTTAGGATACAGGGGGGACGGGTTGCAGCCCCAGCATTTT
>TRBV2|TRBD1|.|TRBJ1-4
CASGDSGTEKLFF
TGTGCCAGCGGGGACAGTGGTACAGAAAAACTGTTTTTT
>TRBV5-5|.|.|TRBJ2-3
CASSLLGDSSTDTQYF
TGTGCCAGCAGCTTGCTAGGGGATTCTAGCACAGATACGCAGTATTTT
>TRBV15|TRBD2|.|TRBJ2-7
CATSRGSGGTYEQYF
TGTGCCACCAGCAGAGGATCGGGGGGGACCTACGAGCAGTACTTC
>TRBV7-8|.|.|TRBJ1-1
CASSLGVGATEAFF
TGTGCCAGCAGCTTAGGAGTGGGGGCGACTGAAGCTTTCTTT
>TRBV5-1|.|.|TRBJ1-2
CASSLVPGANYGYTF
TGCGCCAGCAGCTTGGTCCCGGGAGCTAACTATGGCTACACCTTC
>TRBV11-3|.|.|TRBJ2-2
CASSLGSSTGELFF
TGTGCCAGCAGCTTAGGTTCCTCCACCGGGGAGCTGTTTTTT
>TRBV11-2|.|.|TRBJ1-6
CASSFRGYNSPLHF
TGTGCCAGCAGCTTTCGGGGTTATAATTCACCCCTCCACTTT
>TRBV6-5|.|.|TRBJ2-7
CASSYSAGQSYEQYF
TGTGCCAGCAGTTACTCGGCGGGACAGTCCTACGAGCAGTACTTC
>TRBV5-4|TRBD1|.|TRBJ2-5
CASSSRDRVREETQYF
TGTGCCAGCAGTTCACGGGACAGGGTAAGAGAGGAGACCCAGTACTTC
>TRBV27|.|.|TRBJ2-7
CASSLKGTGAYEQYF
TGTGCCAGCAGTTTAAAGGGAACAGGAGCCTACGAGCAGTACTTC
>TRBV11-2|.|few|TRBJ2-7
CASSWAGYEQYF
TGTGCCAGCAGCTGGGCAGGCTACGAGCAGTACTTC
>TRBV6-5|.|.|TRBJ2-7
CASSYGGTGEQYF
TGTGCCAGCAGTTACGGGGGGACCGGCGAGCAGTACTTC
>TRBV29-1|.|.|TRBJ1-1
CSVEGERGTEAFF
TGCAGCGTTGAAGGCGAACGGGGGACTGAAGCTTTCTTT
>TRBV6-1|.|.|TRBJ1-5
CASSEWPPGRDNQPQHF
TGTGCCAGCAGTGAATGGCCCCCCGGGCGGGACAATCAGCCCCAGCATTTT
>TRBV14|.|.|TRBJ1-6
CASSQGRENSPLHF
TGTGCCAGCAGCCAAGGGAGAGAGAATTCACCCCTCCACTTT
>TRBV5-1|.|.|TRBJ2-5
CASSIINKETQYF
TGCGCCAGCAGTATTATTAACAAAGAGACCCAGTACTTC
>TRBV30|.|.|TRBJ1-2
CAWSGDGNHGYTF
TGTGCCTGGTCGGGGGACGGGAACCATGGCTACACCTTC